This TCR beta chain was identified in a study of blood T cell repertoires in COVID-19. Overall study: PBMCs, B-cell-depleted T cells, or T cells were the source of the cDNA or gDNA that made up the material.

Original data processing: Cell counts per sample came from amplifying reference gene primers. TCRdb keeps only in-frame clones here, not all; method: immunoSEQ multiplex PCR. Clone size and the V and J calls come from that table; the DNA yielded D and trimming. The table includes under 200,000 clones, 82% detected once. The study drew participants aged about 18 to 95 years from 24 US areas. Participant-reported clinical history was the basis for cohort assignment. The length of the CDR3 is 14 residues. V gave up 3 bases and J gave up 7 bases; unmatched junction bases: 6. Germline-derived CDR1 and CDR2 are SGHNT and YYREEE (reference sequence).

The sample was PBMCs or T cells enriched from blood (not recorded which). This receptor was identified in a woman aged 55-70 years with acute COVID-19. This chain connects TRBV5-4 to TRBJ2-3; 9 bases match TRBD1. CDR3 loop: CASSSGQGVYTQYF. CDR3 sequence (DNA): TGTGCCAGCAGCTCGGGACAGGGCGTATATACGCAGTATTTT.